The T cell receptor (beta chain) under discussion was sequenced for a study of early T cells in non-severe SARS-CoV-2 infection. TCRdb re-called the 5' RACE reads with MiXCR, one entry per CDR3 protein. The data show roughly 80,000 distinct CDR3 sequences, about 6.5% seen once. The CDR3 contains 16 residues. Trimming removed 0 bases from V and 0 bases from J, with 8 bases in between. Germline V gene lookup returns CDR1 WSHSY and CDR2 SAAADI. The sequence was obtained from an adult who was a healthcare worker with PCR-confirmed SARS-CoV-2 infection or an uninfected control (not recorded which). The source material was whole blood. The gene calls are TRBV10-2 and TRBJ2-2; D uncertain. The CDR3 region is CASSESRITNTGELFF. The CDR3 region has the DNA TGCGCCAGCAGTGAGTCAAGGATAACGAACACCGGGGAGCTGTTTTTT.